These T cell receptor beta chains were read from a single sample in a study of T-cell reconstitution after alpha-beta-depleted transplantation in children. MiXCR was run by TCRdb on the PCR reads, yielding one entry per CDR3 protein. The sample consists of about 540,000 distinct CDR3 sequences, approximately 16% of them appearing once. The specimen was PBMCs from the stem cell graft donor, collected from the stem cell graft. The receptors were sampled from a human donor who donated a stem cell graft to a child with acute lymphoblastic leukemia. CDR3s include the opening cysteine and the closing phenylalanine or tryptophan. A D gene is named only where the DNA matches it firmly. Only some rows state a clone size, as once, few, many or a class for expanded clones.

j_call clone_size d_call v_call cdr3_nt cdr3_aa
TRBJ1-1 . . TRBV7-2 TGTGCCAGCAGCTTAGCGCCCGTTCAAAGACGGAACACTGAAGCTTTCTTT CASSLAPVQRRNTEAFF
TRBJ2-1 few . TRBV6-4 TGTGCCAGCAGTGTTCAGCGCAACAATGAGCAGTTCTTC CASSVQRNNEQFF
TRBJ1-5 . . TRBV15 TGTGCCACCAGCAGAGCATCCGGGACATCGGAGGGCAATCAGCCCCAGCATTTT CATSRASGTSEGNQPQHF
TRBJ2-1 . . TRBV27 TGTGCCAGCTCGATCGACGGCGGGTCGTCCTACAATGAGCAGTTCTTC CASSIDGGSSYNEQFF
TRBJ2-2 . . TRBV12-3/TRBV12-4 TGTGCCAGCAGCCAAGGACAAACCGGCGCCGGGGAGCTGTTTTTT CASSQGQTGAGELFF
TRBJ2-5 few TRBD2 TRBV7-8 TGTGCCAGCAGCCCCGGGACTAGAGATTTGAACCAAGAGACCCAGTACTTC CASSPGTRDLNQETQYF
TRBJ1-5 few . TRBV6-1 TGTGCCAGCGAAATCCAGATCTCTAATCAGCCCCAGCATTTT CASEIQISNQPQHF
TRBJ2-5 . . TRBV27 TGTGCCAGCAGTTCGTCTAGGGTTCAAGAGACCCAGTACTTC CASSSSRVQETQYF
TRBJ2-1 . TRBD2 TRBV20-1 TGCAGTGCTAGGGGACTAGCGGGAGAAATCGATGAGCAGTTCTTC CSARGLAGEIDEQFF
TRBJ1-5 . . TRBV29-1 TGCAGCGTTGACGGAGGGGGACTGAAACAGCCCCAGCATTTT CSVDGGGLKQPQHF
TRBJ2-3 few . TRBV20-1 TGCAGTGCTTCCGAGGCCTGGGGAAAAGATACGCAGTATTTT CSASEAWGKDTQYF
TRBJ1-1 few . TRBV5-1 TGCGCCAGCCGGGACTCACCGGACGGTACTGAAGCTTTCTTT CASRDSPDGTEAFF
TRBJ2-7 . TRBD1 TRBV27 TGTGCCAGCAGTTTCCAGGGGGCGGGTGAGCAGTACTTC CASSFQGAGEQYF
TRBJ2-3 . . TRBV20-1 TGCAGTGCTATTCGACCGCCTAGCACAGATACGCAGTATTTT CSAIRPPSTDTQYF
TRBJ2-1 few . TRBV14 TGTGCCAGCAGCCAAGGGGAAAAGGGGTTCTTC CASSQGEKGFF
TRBJ2-1 . TRBD2 TRBV20-1 TGCAGTGCTTACCTACTTACGGGACTAGCTGGCGATGAGCAGTTCTTC CSAYLLTGLAGDEQFF
TRBJ2-1 few . TRBV5-1 TGCGCCAGCAGCTTGGGTTCTCGACTAGTTTCCGATGAGCAGTTCTTC CASSLGSRLVSDEQFF
TRBJ1-2 few . TRBV5-1 TGCGCCAGCAGCTTGGATCCGGACAAAACCGGCTACACCTTC CASSLDPDKTGYTF
TRBJ1-6 few TRBD1 TRBV10-1 TGCGCCAGCAGCCGGGACAGGGACGGACCCCTCCACTTT CASSRDRDGPLHF
TRBJ1-2 many . TRBV10-2 TGCGCCAGCAGTGAGTCGGTGCAGCTGGGCTACACCTTC CASSESVQLGYTF
TRBJ1-3 . . TRBV20-1 TGCAGTGCTAGAGGGGAGCCATACCCCGGAAACACCATATATTTT CSARGEPYPGNTIYF
TRBJ2-7 . TRBD1 TRBV7-9 TGTGCCAGCAGCTCCACAGGGGGCTGGGAGCAGTACTTC CASSSTGGWEQYF
TRBJ2-1 few TRBD1 TRBV10-3 TGTGCCATCAGTGACCACGACAGGGAAATAAATGAGCAGTTCTTC CAISDHDREINEQFF
TRBJ2-2 few . TRBV29-1 TGCAGCGTTGAAGTTGGGGGCAGGCACACCGGGGAGCTGTTTTTT CSVEVGGRHTGELFF
TRBJ2-1 few TRBD1 TRBV5-5 TGTGCCAGCACCCTGGGGACAGGGGGCTCGCCTGAGCAGTTCTTC CASTLGTGGSPEQFF
TRBJ2-6 few TRBD1 TRBV5-1 TGCGCCAGCAGCTTACCGGGACAGGGGATTTCTGGGGCCAACGTCCTGACTTTC CASSLPGQGISGANVLTF
TRBJ2-7 . . TRBV5-1 TGCGCCAGCAGCTGGGGGCCAAGCTCCTACGAGCAGTACTTC CASSWGPSSYEQYF
TRBJ2-4 few TRBD2 TRBV6-1 TGTGCCAGCAGGAGCGGGAGACTAAACATTCAGTACTTC CASRSGRLNIQYF